This T cell receptor (beta chain) was obtained from a study of lymphopenia after photon versus proton radiotherapy. The CDR3 is made up of 12 amino acids. Germline lookup yields CDR1 LGHNA and CDR2 YNFKEQ. V was trimmed by 6 bases and J by 8 bases, leaving 13 bases between them. Assay used: immunoSEQ multiplex PCR; TCRdb lists only in-frame clones, some missing. The sample lists approximately 24,000 clones, 84% seen once, with over 20% in the top ten. A word on this clone: Its antigen remains unidentified.

Study findings and constraints: In patients who died, overall survival fell as post-nadir TCR diversity dropped more. Under photons, naive T cells and diversity fell while effector/memory populations rose. Only patients who died were analyzed for survival; proton advantage is unproven. After lymphocyte nadir, photon-treated repertoires showed oligoclonal expansion, especially CD8+ Temra.

Specimen: peripheral blood, collected from a patient treated with photon-based radiotherapy. The receptor was isolated from a man aged 40-55 years with gastric cancer. The gene calls are TRBV4-2 and TRBJ1-2; possible D gene TRBD1, 5 bases. The DNA of the CDR3 is TGTGCCAGCAGGGGGACGAGGGACGGCTACACCTTC. It translates to CASRGTRDGYTF.